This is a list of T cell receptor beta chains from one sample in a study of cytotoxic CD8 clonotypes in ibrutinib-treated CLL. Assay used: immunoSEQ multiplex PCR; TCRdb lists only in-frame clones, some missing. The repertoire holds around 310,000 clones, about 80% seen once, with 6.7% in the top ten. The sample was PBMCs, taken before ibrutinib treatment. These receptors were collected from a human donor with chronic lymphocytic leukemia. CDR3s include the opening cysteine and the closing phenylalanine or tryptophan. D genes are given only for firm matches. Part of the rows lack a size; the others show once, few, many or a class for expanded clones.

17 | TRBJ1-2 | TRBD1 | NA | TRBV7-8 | CASSNRDSFHPNYGYTF | TGTGCCAGCAGCAATCGGGACAGCTTTCACCCTAACTATGGCTACACCTTC
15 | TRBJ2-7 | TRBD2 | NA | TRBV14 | CASSGQREGLDEQYF | TGTGCCAGCAGCGGACAGCGGGAGGGCCTGGACGAGCAGTACTTC
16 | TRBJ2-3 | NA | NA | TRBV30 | CAWAFRRLRDTDTQYF | TGTGCCTGGGCCTTCCGGAGGTTGAGGGACACAGATACGCAGTATTTT
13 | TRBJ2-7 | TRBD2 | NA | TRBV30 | CAWSPSGSYEQYF | TGTGCCTGGAGCCCTAGCGGCTCCTACGAGCAGTACTTC
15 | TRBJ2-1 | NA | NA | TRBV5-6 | CASSKVGRAHNEQFF | TGTGCCAGCAGCAAGGTGGGCCGAGCCCACAATGAGCAGTTCTTC
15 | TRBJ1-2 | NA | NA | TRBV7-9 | CASSLTGTLNYGYTF | TGTGCCAGCAGCTTAACTGGGACACTAAACTATGGCTACACCTTC
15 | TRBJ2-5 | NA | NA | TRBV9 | CASSGPGSNQETQYF | TGTGCCAGCAGCGGCCCAGGGTCGAACCAAGAGACCCAGTACTTC
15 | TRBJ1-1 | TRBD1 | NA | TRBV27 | CASSLLGQRNTEAFF | TGTGCCAGCAGTTTATTGGGACAGCGAAACACTGAAGCTTTCTTT
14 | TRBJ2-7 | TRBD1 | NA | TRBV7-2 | CASRPDRGSYEQYF | TGTGCCAGCAGACCCGACAGGGGCAGCTACGAGCAGTACTTC
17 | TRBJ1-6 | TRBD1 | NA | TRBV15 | CATSRDFVDRDNSPLHF | TGTGCCACCAGCAGAGATTTTGTAGACAGGGACAATTCACCCCTCCACTTT
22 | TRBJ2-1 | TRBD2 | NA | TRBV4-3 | CASSQDVPRGLAGAPDNNEQFF | TGCGCCAGCAGCCAAGATGTACCGCGGGGACTAGCGGGAGCCCCAGACAACAATGAGCAGTTCTTC
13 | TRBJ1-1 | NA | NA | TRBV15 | CATRRRGSTEAFF | TGTGCCACCAGACGAAGAGGGAGCACTGAAGCTTTCTTT
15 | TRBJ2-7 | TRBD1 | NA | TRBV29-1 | CSGRAGTGHSYEQYF | TGCAGCGGCCGAGCCGGGACAGGCCATTCCTACGAGCAGTACTTC
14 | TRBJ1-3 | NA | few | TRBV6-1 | CASRSVSSGNTIYF | TGTGCCAGCAGATCGGTCAGCTCTGGAAACACCATATATTTT
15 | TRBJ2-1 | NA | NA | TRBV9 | CASSVAPGTYNEQFF | TGTGCCAGCAGCGTAGCTCCAGGAACTTACAATGAGCAGTTCTTC
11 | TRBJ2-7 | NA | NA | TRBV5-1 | CASSLVYEQYF | TGCGCCAGCAGCCTAGTCTACGAGCAGTACTTC
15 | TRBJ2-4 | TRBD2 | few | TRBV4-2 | CASSQGLAGSNIQYF | TGTGCCAGCAGCCAAGGACTAGCGGGATCAAACATTCAGTACTTC
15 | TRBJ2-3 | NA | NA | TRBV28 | CASTTRGGLTDTQYF | TGTGCCAGCACTACCAGGGGGGGACTCACAGATACGCAGTATTTT
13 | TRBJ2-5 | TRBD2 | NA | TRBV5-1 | CASRGSGRETQYF | TGCGCCAGCAGAGGTAGCGGGAGAGAGACCCAGTACTTC
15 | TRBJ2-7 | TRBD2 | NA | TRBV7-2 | CASRRGTSGSNEQYF | TGTGCCAGCAGACGAGGGACTAGCGGGAGCAACGAGCAGTACTTC
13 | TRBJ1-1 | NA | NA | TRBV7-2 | CASSLGRNTEAFF | TGTGCCAGCAGCTTAGGGCGGAACACTGAAGCTTTCTTT
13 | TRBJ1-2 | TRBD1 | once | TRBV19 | CASRQGLNYGYTF | TGTGCCAGCAGACAGGGACTGAACTATGGCTACACCTTC
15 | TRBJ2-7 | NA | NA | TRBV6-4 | CASSETPRGTYEQYF | TGTGCCAGCAGTGAAACTCCCCGGGGAACCTACGAGCAGTACTTC
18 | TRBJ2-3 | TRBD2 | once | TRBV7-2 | CASSLVSLAGGEADTQYF | TGTGCCAGCAGCTTAGTCTCCCTAGCGGGAGGGGAGGCAGATACGCAGTATTTT
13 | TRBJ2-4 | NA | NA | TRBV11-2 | CASRGQAKNIQYF | TGTGCCAGCAGAGGGCAAGCCAAAAACATTCAGTACTTC
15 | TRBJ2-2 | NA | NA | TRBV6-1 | CASSERWSNTGELFF | TGTGCCAGCAGTGAACGGTGGTCGAACACCGGGGAGCTGTTTTTT
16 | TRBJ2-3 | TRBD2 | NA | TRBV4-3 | CASSQLAGAGTDTQYF | TGCGCCAGCAGCCAACTAGCGGGAGCCGGCACAGATACGCAGTATTTT
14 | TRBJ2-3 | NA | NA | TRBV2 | CASKGHLGTDTQYF | TGTGCCAGCAAAGGCCATCTTGGCACAGATACGCAGTATTTT
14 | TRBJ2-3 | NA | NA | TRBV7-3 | CASSTGLAVDTQYF | TGTGCCAGCAGCACAGGGTTGGCGGTAGATACGCAGTATTTT
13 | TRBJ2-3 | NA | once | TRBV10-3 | CAIGGLATDTQYF | TGTGCCATCGGGGGCCTCGCCACAGATACGCAGTATTTT
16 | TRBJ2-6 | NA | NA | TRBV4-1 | CASSQRGGSGANVLTF | TGCGCCAGCAGCCAGAGAGGGGGGTCTGGGGCCAACGTCCTGACTTTC
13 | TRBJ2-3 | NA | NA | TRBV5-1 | CASSLFNQDTQYF | TGCGCCAGCAGCTTGTTTAATCAGGATACGCAGTATTTT
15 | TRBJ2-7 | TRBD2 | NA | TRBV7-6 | CASSPHGAGGYEQYF | TGTGCCAGCAGCCCGCACGGGGCGGGAGGGTACGAGCAGTACTTC
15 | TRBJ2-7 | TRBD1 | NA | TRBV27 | CASRVLGQASYEQYF | TGTGCCAGCAGGGTACTAGGACAGGCCTCCTACGAGCAGTACTTC
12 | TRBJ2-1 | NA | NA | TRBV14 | CASSDPMNEQFF | TGTGCCAGCAGCGACCCTATGAATGAGCAGTTCTTC
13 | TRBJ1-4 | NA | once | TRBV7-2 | CASSLGLGEKLFF | TGTGCCAGCAGCTTAGGATTGGGTGAAAAACTGTTTTTT
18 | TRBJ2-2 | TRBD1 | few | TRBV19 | CASSLRDRETLAIGELFF | TGTGCCAGTAGTTTGAGGGACAGGGAAACACTAGCGATCGGGGAGCTGTTTTTT
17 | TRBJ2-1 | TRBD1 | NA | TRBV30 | CAWSEPPTGGSYNEQFF | TGTGCCTGGAGTGAACCGCCGACAGGGGGTTCCTACAATGAGCAGTTCTTC
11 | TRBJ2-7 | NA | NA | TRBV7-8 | CASSLSYEQYF | TGTGCCAGCAGCTTAAGTTACGAGCAGTACTTC